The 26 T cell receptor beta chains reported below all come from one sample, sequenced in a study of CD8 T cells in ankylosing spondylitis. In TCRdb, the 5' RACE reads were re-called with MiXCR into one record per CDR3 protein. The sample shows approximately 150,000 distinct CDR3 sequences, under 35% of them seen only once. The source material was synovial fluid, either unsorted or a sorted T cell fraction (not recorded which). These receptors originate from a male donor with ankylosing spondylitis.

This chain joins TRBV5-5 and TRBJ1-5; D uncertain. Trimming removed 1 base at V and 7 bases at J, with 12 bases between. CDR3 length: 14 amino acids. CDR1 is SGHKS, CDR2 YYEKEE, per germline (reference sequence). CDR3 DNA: TGTGCCAGCAGCTTGTACGGGGTGGGACAGCCCCAGCATTTT. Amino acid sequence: CASSLYGVGQPQHF.

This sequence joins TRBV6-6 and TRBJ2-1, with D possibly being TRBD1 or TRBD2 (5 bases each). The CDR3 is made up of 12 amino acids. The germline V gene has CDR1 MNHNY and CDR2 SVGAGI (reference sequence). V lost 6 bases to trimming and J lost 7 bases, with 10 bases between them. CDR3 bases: TGTGCCAGCAGCCGAGGGGTGAATGAGCAGTTCTTC. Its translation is CASSRGVNEQFF.

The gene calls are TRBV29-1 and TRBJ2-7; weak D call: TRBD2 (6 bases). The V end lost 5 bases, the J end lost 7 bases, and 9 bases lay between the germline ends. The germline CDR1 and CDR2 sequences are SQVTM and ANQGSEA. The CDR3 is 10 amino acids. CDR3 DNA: TGCAGCGTTCGGGACTTGGAGCAGTACTTC. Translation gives CSVRDLEQYF.

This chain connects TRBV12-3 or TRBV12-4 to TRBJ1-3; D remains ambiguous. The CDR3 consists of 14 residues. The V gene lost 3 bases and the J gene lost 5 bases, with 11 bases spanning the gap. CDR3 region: CASSFSRDRNTIYF. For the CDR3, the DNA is TGTGCCAGCAGTTTCAGCCGGGATAGAAACACCATATATTTT.

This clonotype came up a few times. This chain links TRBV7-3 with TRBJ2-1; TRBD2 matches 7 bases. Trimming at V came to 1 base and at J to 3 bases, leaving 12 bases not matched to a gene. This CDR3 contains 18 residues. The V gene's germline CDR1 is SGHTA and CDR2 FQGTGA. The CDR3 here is CASSLKGTNPINYNEQFF. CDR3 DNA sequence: TGTGCCAGCAGCTTAAAAGGGACTAACCCCATCAACTACAATGAGCAGTTCTTC.

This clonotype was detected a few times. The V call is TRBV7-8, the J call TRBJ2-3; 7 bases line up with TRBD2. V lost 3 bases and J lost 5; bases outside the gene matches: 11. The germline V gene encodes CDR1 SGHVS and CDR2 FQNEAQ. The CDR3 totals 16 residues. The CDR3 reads CASSFRDYPRGDTQYF. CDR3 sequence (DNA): TGTGCCAGCAGCTTCCGGGACTACCCCCGGGGAGATACGCAGTATTTT.

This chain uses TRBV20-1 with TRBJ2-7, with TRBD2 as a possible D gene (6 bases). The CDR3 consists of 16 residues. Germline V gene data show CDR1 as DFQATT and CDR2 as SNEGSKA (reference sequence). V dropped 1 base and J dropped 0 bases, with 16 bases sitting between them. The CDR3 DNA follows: TGCAGTGCTAGAGGTCTGGGGGGAGGAAGCTCCTACGAGCAGTACTTC. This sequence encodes CSARGLGGGSSYEQYF.

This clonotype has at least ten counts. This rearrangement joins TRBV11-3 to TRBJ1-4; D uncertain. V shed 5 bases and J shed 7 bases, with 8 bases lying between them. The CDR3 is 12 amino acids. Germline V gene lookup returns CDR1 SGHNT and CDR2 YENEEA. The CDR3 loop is CASSPDGEKLFF. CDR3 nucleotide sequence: TGTGCCAGCAGCCCGGACGGTGAAAAACTGTTTTTT. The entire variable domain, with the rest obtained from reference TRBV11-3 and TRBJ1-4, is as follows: EAGVVQSPRYKIIEKKQPVAFWCNPISGHNTLYWYLQNLGQGPELLIRYENEEAVDDSQLPKDRFSAERLKGVDSTLKIQPAELGDSAVYLCASSPDGEKLFFGSGTQLSVL.

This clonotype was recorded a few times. This CDR3 reads CASSLGLGLPQETQYF. The CDR3 nucleotides are TGTGCCAGCAGCTTAGGTCTGGGGCTACCTCAAGAGACCCAGTACTTC. This chain uses TRBV11-2 with TRBJ2-5, with a tentative D call TRBD1 (5 bases). Germline CDR1 SGHAT, CDR2 FQNNGV. Between the trimmed V and J ends, which lost 1 base and 2 bases, there was a span of 14 bases. The CDR3 contains 16 residues.

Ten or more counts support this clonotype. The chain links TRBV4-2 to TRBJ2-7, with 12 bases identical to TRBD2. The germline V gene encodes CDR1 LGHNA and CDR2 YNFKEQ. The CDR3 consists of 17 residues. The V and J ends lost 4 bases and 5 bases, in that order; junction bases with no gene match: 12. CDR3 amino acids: CASSPASGRAGSHEQYF. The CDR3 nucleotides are TGTGCCAGCAGCCCGGCTAGCGGGAGGGCCGGGTCCCACGAGCAGTACTTC.

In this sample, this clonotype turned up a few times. CDR3 loop: CASSYDRGTLHF. The CDR3 DNA is TGTGCCAGCAGTTACGACAGGGGAACCCTCCACTTT. This chain uses TRBV12-3 or TRBV12-4 with TRBJ1-6, with TRBD1 matching over 8 bases. V was clipped by 4 bases and J by 14 bases; unmatched bases: 4. The length of the CDR3 is 12 residues.

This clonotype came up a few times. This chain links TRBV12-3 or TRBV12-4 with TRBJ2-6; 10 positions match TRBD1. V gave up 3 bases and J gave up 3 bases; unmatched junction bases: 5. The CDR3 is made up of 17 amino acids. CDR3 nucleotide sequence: TGTGCCAGCAGTTTCCAGACAGGGGGCTATGGGGCCAACGTCCTGACTTTC. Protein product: CASSFQTGGYGANVLTF.

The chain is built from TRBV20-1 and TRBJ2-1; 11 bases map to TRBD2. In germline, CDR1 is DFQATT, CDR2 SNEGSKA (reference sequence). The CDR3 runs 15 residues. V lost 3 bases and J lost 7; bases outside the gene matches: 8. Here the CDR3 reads CSASGTSGSYNEQFF. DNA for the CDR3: TGCAGTGCTAGCGGCACTAGCGGGAGTTATAATGAGCAGTTCTTC.

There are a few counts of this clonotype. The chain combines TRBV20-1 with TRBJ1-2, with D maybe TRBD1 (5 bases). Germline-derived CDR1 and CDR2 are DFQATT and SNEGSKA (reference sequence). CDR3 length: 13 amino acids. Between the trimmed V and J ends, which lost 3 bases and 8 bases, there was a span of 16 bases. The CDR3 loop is CSARVQGSWGYTF. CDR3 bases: TGCAGTGCTAGGGTTCAGGGCTCATGGGGCTACACCTTC.

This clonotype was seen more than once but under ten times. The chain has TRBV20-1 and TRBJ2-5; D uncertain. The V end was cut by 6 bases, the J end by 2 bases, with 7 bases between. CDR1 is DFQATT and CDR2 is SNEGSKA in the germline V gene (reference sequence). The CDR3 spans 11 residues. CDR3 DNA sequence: TGCAGTGCCCAGAAACAAGAGACCCAGTACTTC. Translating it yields CSAQKQETQYF.

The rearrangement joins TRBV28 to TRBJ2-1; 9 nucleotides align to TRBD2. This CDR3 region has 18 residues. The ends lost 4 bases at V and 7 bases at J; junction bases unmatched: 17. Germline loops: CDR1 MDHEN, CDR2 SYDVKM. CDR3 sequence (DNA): TGTGCCAGCAGTTCCCCCAAATCGGCGGGAGGGCCTAGGAATGAGCAGTTCTTC. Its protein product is CASSSPKSAGGPRNEQFF.

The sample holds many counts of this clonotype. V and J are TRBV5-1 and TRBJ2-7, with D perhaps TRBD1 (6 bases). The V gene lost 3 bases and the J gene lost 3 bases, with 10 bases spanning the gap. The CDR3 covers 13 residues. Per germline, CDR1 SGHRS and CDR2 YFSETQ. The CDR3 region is CASSSDRFYEQYF. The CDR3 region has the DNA TGCGCCAGCAGCTCGGACAGATTCTACGAGCAGTACTTC.

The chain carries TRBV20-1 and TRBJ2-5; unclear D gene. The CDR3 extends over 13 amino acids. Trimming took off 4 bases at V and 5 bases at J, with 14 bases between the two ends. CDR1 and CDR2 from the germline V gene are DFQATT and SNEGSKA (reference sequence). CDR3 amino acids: CSANEGHLETQYF. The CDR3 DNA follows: TGCAGTGCTAATGAAGGGCATCTGGAGACCCAGTACTTC.

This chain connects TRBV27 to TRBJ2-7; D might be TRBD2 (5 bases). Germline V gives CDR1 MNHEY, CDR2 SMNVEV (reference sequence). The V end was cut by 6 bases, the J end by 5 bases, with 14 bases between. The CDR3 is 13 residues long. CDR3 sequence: CASRNFGDNEQYF. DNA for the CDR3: TGTGCCAGCAGAAATTTCGGGGATAACGAGCAGTACTTC.

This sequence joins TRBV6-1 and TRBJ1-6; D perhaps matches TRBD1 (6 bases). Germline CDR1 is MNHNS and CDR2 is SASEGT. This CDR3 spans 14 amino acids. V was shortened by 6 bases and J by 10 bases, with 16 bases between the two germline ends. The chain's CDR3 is CASRPHRVTSPLHF. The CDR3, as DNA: TGTGCCAGCAGACCACACAGGGTCACCTCACCCCTCCACTTT.

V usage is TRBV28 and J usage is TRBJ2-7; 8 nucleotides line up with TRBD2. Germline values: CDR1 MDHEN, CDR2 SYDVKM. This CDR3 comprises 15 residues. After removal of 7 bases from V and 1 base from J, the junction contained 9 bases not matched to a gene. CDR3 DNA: TGTGCCAGCACCGTAAGCGGGAGAAAGTCCTACGAGCAGTACTTC. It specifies CASTVSGRKSYEQYF. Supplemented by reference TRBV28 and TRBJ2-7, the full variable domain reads DVKVTQSSRYLVKRTGEKVFLECVQDMDHENMFWYRQDPGLGLRLIYFSYDVKMKEKGDIPEGYSVSREKKERFSLILESASTNQTSMYLCASTVSGRKSYEQYFGPGTRLTVT.

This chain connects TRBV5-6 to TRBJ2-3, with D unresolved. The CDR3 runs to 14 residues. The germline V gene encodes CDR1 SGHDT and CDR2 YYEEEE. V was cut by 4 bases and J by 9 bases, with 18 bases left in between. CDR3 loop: CASSPAYKTGTQYF. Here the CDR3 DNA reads TGTGCCAGCAGCCCAGCCTACAAAACCGGCACGCAGTATTTT.

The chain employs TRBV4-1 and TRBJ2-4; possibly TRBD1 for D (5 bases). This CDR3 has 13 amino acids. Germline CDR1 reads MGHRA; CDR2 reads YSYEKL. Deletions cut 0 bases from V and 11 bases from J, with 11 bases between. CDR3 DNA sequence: TGCGCCAGCAGCCAAGAGGGGCAACGCGTTCAGTACTTC. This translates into CASSQEGQRVQYF.

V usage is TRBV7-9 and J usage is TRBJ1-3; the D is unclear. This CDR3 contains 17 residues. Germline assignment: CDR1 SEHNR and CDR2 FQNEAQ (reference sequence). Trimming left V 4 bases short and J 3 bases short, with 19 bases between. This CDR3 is CASSSQNTLSGGNTIYF. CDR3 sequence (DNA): TGTGCCAGCAGCTCACAGAACACCCTAAGTGGTGGAAACACCATATATTTT. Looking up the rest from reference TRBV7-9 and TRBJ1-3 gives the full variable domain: DTGVSQNPRHKITKRGQNVTFRCDPISEHNRLYWYRQTLGQGPEFLTYFQNEAQLEKSRLLSDRFSAERPKGSFSTLEIQRTEQGDSAMYLCASSSQNTLSGGNTIYFGEGSWLTVV.

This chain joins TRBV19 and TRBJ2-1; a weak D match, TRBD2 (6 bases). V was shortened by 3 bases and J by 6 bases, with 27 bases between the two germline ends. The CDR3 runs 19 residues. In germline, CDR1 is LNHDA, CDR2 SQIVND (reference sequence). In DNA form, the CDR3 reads TGTGCCAGTAGTATGATTTTATGGGAGGCCTCCTATCGTGGCAATGAGCAGTTCTTC. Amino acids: CASSMILWEASYRGNEQFF.

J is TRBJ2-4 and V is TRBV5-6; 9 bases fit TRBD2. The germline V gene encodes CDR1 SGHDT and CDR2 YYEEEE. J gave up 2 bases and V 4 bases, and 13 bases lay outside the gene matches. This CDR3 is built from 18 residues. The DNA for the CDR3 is TGTGCCAGCAGCCGGCTAGCGGGAATTGAGTTTACCAAAAACATTCAGTACTTC. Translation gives CASSRLAGIEFTKNIQYF.